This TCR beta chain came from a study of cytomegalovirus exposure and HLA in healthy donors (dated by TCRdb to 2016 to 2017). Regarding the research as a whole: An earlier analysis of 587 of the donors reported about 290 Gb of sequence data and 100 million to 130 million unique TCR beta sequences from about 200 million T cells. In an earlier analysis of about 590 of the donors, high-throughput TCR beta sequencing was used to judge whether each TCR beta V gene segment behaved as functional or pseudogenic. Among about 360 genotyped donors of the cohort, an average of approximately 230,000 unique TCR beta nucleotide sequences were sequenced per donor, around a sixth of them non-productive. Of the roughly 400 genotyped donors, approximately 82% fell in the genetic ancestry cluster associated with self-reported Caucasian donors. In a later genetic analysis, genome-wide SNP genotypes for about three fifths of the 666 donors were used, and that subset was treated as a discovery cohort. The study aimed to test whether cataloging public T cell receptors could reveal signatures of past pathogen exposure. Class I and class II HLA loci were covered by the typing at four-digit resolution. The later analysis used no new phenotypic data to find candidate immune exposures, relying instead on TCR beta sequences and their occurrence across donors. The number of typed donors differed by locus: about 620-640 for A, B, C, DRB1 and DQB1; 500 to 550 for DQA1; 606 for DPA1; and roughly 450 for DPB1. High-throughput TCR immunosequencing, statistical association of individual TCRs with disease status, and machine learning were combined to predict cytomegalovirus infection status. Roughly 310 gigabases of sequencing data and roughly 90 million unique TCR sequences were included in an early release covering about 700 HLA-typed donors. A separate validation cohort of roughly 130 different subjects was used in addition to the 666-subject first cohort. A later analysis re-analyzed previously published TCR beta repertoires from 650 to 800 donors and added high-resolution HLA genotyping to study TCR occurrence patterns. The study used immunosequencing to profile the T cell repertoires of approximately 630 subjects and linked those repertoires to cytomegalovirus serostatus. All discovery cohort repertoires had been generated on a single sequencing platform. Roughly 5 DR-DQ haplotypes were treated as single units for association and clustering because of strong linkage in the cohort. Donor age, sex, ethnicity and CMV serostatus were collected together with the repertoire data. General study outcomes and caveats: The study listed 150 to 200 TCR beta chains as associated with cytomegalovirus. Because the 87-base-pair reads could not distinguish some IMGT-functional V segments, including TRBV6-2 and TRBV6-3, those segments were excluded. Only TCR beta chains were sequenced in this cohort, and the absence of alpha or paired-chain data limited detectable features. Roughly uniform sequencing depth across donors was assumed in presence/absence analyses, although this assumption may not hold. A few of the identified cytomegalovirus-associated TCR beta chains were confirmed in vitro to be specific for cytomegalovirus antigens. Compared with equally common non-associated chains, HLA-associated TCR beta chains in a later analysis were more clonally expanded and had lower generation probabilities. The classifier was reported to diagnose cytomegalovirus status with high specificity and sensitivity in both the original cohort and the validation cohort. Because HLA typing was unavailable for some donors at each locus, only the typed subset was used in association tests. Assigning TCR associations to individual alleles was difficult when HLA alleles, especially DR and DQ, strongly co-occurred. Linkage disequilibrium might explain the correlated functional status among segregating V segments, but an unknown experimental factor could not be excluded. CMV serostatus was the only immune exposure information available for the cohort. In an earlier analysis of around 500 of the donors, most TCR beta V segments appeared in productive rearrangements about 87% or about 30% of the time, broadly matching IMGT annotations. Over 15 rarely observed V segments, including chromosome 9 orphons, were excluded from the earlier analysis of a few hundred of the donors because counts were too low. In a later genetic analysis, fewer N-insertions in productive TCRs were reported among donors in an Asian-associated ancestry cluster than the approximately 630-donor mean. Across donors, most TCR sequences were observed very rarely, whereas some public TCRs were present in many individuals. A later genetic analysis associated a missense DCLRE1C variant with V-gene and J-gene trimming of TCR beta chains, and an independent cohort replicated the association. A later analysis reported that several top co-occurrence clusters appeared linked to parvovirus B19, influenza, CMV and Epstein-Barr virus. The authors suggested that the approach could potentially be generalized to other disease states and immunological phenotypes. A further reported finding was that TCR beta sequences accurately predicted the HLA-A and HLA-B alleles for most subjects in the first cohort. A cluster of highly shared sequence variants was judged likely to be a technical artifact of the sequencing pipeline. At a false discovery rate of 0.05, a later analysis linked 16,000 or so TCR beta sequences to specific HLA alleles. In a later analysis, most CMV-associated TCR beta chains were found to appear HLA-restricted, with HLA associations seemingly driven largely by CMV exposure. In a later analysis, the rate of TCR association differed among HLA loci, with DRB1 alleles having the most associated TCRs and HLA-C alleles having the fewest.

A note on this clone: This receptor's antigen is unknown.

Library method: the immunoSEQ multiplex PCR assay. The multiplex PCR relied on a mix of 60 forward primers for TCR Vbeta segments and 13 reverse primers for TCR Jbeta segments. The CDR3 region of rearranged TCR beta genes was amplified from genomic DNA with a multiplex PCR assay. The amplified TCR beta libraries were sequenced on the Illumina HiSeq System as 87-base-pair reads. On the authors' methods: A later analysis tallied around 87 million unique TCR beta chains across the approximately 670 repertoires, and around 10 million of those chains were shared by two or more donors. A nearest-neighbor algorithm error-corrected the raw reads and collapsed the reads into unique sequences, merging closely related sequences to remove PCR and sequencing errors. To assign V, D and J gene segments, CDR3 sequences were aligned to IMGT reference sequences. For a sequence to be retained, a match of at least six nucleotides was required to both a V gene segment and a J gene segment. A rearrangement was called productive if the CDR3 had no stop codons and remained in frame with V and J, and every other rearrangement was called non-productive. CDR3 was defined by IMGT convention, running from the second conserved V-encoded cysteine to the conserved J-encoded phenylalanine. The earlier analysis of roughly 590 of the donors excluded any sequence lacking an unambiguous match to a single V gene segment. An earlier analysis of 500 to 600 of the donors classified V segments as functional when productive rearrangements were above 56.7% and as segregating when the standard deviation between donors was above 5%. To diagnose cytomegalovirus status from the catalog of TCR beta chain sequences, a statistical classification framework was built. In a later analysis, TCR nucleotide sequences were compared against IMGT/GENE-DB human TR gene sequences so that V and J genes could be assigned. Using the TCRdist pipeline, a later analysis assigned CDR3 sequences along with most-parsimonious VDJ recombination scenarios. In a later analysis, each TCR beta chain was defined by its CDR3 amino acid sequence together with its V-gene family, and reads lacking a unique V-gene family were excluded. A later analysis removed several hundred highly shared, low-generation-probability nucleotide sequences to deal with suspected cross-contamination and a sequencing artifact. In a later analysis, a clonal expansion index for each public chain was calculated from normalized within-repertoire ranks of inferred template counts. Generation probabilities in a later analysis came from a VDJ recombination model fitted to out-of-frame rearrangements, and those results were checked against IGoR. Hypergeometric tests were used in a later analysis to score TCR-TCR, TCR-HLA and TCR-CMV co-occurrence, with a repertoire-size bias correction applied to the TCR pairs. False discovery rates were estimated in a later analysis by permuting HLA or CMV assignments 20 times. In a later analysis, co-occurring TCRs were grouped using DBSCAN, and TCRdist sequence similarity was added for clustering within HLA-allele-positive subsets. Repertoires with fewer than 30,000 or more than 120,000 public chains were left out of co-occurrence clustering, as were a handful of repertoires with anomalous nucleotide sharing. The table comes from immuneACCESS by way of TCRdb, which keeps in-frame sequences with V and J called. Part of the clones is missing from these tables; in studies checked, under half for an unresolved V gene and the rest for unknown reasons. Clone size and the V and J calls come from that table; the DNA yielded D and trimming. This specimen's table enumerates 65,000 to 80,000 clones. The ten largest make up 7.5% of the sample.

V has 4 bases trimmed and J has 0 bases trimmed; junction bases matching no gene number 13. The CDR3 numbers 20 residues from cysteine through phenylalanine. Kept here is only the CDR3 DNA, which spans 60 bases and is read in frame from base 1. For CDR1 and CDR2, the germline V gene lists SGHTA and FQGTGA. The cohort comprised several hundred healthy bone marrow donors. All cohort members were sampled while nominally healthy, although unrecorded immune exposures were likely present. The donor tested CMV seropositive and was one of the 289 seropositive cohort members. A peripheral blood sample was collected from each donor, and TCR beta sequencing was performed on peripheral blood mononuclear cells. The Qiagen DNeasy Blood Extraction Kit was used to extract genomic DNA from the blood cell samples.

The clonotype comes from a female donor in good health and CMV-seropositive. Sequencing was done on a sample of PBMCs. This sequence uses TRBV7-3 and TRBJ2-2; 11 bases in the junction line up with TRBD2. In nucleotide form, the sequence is TGTGCCAGCAGCTCCCCAGGAGGGGTAGCGGGAGGGGCGAACACCGGGGAGCTGTTTTTT. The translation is CASSSPGGVAGGANTGELFF. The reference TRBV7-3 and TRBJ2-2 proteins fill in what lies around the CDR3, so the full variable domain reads GAGVSQTPSNKVTEKGKYVELRCDPISGHTALYWYRQSLGQGPEFLIYFQGTGAADDSGLPNDRFFAVRPEGSVSTLKIQRTERGDSAVYLCASSSPGGVAGGANTGELFFGEGSRLTVL.